This TCR beta chain was identified in a study of blood T cells in healthy people across ages. Combining a sample-barcoded 5' primer with a J-beta primer mix, a second PCR ran for roughly 7 to 12 cycles. TCRdb reanalysed the 5' RACE reads using MiXCR and keeps one entry per CDR3 protein. The sample lists more than 550,000 distinct CDR3 sequences; 20% to 25% were seen once. In germline, CDR1 is SGHRS, CDR2 YFSETQ. The CDR3 totals 15 residues. V gave up 1 base and J gave up 5 bases, with 13 bases separating them. The sequence derives from a man in his sixties or seventies in good health. The V call is TRBV5-1, the J call TRBJ2-1, with D maybe TRBD2 (5 bases). The sequenced sample was blood. Here the CDR3 DNA reads TGCGCCAGCAGCTTGTCTGGAGGAGGTCACAATGAGCAGTTCTTC. Protein: CASSLSGGGHNEQFF.